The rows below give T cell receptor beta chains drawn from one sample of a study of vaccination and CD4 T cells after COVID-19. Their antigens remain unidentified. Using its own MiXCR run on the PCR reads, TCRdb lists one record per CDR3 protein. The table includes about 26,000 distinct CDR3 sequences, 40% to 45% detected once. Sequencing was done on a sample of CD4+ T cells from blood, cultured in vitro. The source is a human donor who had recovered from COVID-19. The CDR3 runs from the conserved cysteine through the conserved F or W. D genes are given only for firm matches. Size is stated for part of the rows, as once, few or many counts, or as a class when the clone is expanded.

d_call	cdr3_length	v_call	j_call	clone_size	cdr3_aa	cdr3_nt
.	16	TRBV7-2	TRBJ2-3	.	CASSLASGTSTDTQYF	TGTGCCAGCAGCTTAGCTAGCGGAACTAGCACAGATACGCAGTATTTT
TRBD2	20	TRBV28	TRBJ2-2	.	CASSLRKLTGLAGHTGELFF	TGTGCCAGCAGTTTACGAAAATTAACGGGACTAGCGGGGCACACCGGGGAGCTGTTTTTT
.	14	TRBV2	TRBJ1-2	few	CASSVQTANYGYTF	TGTGCCAGCAGTGTACAGACAGCTAACTATGGCTACACCTTC
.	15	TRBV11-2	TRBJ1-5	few	CASSLDPLGGQPQHF	TGTGCCAGCAGCTTAGACCCCCTCGGGGGTCAGCCCCAGCATTTT
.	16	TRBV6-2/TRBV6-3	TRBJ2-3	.	CASSQPSAARTDTQYF	TGTGCCAGCAGTCAACCTAGCGCCGCTCGCACAGATACGCAGTATTTT
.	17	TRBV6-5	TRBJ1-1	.	CASSLTRPPRPVTEAFF	TGTGCCAGCAGTTTAACCCGTCCCCCGCGGCCCGTCACTGAAGCTTTCTTT
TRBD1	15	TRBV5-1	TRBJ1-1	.	CASSPPTGRDTEAFF	TGCGCCAGCAGCCCCCCGACAGGGCGGGACACTGAAGCTTTCTTT
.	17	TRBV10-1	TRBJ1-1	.	CASSEWGQTGVNTEAFF	TGCGCCAGCAGTGAGTGGGGACAAACCGGTGTGAACACTGAAGCTTTCTTT
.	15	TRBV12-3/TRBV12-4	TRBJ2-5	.	CASSLSRDGQETQYF	TGTGCCAGCAGTCTTAGTCGGGACGGACAAGAGACCCAGTACTTC
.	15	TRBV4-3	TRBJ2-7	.	CASSQDGGSLYEQYF	TGCGCCAGCAGCCAAGATGGGGGGTCACTCTACGAGCAGTACTTC
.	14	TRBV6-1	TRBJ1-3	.	CASRPAGARNTIYF	TGTGCCAGCAGGCCTGCGGGGGCGAGGAACACCATATATTTT
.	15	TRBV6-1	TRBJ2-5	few	CASGHERKFQETQYF	TGTGCCAGCGGACACGAGCGAAAATTCCAAGAGACCCAGTACTTC
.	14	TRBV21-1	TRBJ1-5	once	CASSKQVPLKPQHF	TGTGCCAGCAGTAAACAGGTGCCCTTGAAGCCCCAGCATTTT
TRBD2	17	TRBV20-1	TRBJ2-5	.	CSARKWLAGGGQETQYF	TGCAGTGCTAGGAAGTGGCTAGCGGGAGGCGGCCAAGAGACCCAGTACTTC
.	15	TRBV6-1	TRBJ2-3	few	CASSNSEGVSDTQYF	TGTGCCAGCAGCAATAGCGAGGGAGTATCAGATACGCAGTATTTT
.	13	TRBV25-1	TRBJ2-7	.	CASSENEFYEQYF	TGTGCCAGCAGTGAAAACGAGTTTTACGAGCAGTACTTC
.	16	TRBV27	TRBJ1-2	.	CASANAEGGGYYGYTF	TGTGCCAGCGCAAACGCTGAGGGGGGGGGGTACTATGGCTACACCTTC
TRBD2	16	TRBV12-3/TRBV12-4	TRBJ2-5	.	CASSLWSGGAPETQYF	TGTGCCAGCAGTTTATGGAGCGGGGGGGCCCCAGAGACCCAGTACTTC
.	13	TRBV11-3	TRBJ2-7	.	CASSLDLDYEQYF	TGTGCCAGCAGCTTAGATTTGGACTACGAGCAGTACTTC
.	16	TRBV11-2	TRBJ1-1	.	CASSLVVRGGGGEAFF	TGTGCCAGCAGCTTAGTCGTAAGGGGTGGAGGGGGTGAAGCTTTCTTT
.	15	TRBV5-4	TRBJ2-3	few	CASSLGGARTDTQYF	TGTGCCAGCAGCTTAGGAGGGGCTCGAACAGATACGCAGTATTTT
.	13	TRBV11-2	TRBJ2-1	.	CASSQDEGREQFF	TGCGCCAGCAGCCAAGATGAGGGGCGTGAGCAGTTCTTC
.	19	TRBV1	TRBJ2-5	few	CTSSQYPSGTSGGRETQYF	TGCACCAGCAGCCAATACCCATCCGGGACTAGCGGGGGGCGAGAGACCCAGTACTTC
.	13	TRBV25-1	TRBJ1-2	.	CASSERFTYGYTF	TGTGCCAGCAGTGAAAGGTTTACTTATGGCTACACCTTC